These T cell receptor beta chains were read from a single sample in a study of human T cells and chemical hapten exposure. One entry per CDR3 protein, called by TCRdb with MiXCR from the RACE reads. The table lists nearly 80,000 distinct CDR3 sequences, 10% of them singletons, with around 1.5% in the top ten. The sample was whole blood, taken in connection with sensitization to the hapten diphenylcyclopropenone (DPC). These receptors were collected from a woman aged 45 to 65 with alopecia areata. Some clones in this sample may be carry-over from other donors' samples. Each CDR3 is given with its conserved first and last residue. A D gene is named only where the DNA matches it firmly. Expanded clones get a size class; other rows say once, few or many, or leave the size out.

TRBD2	TRBJ2-7	many	TRBV6-2/TRBV6-3	CASSPGLAGGYEQYF	TGTGCCAGCAGTCCGGGACTAGCGGGAGGGTACGAGCAGTACTTC
TRBD2	TRBJ2-3	NA	TRBV6-6	CASSYGATSGHTDTQYF	TGTGCCAGCAGTTACGGGGCGACTAGCGGGCACACAGATACGCAGTATTTT
TRBD2	TRBJ2-3	NA	TRBV2	CASTAGAGGPDTQYF	TGTGCCAGCACAGCGGGGGCGGGAGGGCCTGATACGCAGTATTTT
TRBD2	TRBJ2-7	few	TRBV20-1	CSGSGRWDEQYF	TGCAGTGGTAGCGGGAGGTGGGACGAGCAGTACTTC
TRBD1	TRBJ1-2	few	TRBV6-2/TRBV6-3	CASSFYGQGAKRPNYGYTF	TGTGCCAGCAGTTTCTACGGACAGGGGGCCAAGAGACCTAACTATGGCTACACCTTC
TRBD1	TRBJ1-5	few	TRBV6-6	CASSHGQGANQPQHF	TGTGCCAGCAGTCACGGACAGGGAGCCAATCAGCCCCAGCATTTT
NA	TRBJ2-7	NA	TRBV2	CASSGYEQYF	TGTGCCAGCAGTGGGTACGAGCAGTACTTC
NA	TRBJ2-7	few	TRBV7-2	CASSSLGGPYEQYF	TGTGCCAGCAGCTCGCTGGGGGGACCCTACGAGCAGTACTTC
TRBD2	TRBJ2-7	many	TRBV12-3/TRBV12-4	CASSPRLGLAVQYEQYF	TGTGCCAGCAGTCCCCGGCTGGGACTAGCGGTTCAGTACGAGCAGTACTTC
TRBD2	TRBJ2-7	NA	TRBV3-1	CASSQVLAGGPYEQYF	TGTGCCAGCAGCCAAGTACTAGCGGGAGGCCCCTACGAGCAGTACTTC
TRBD2	TRBJ2-3	NA	TRBV28	CASKLGGYSTDTQYF	TGTGCCAGCAAACTGGGGGGGTACAGCACAGATACGCAGTATTTT
NA	TRBJ2-3	NA	TRBV2	CASSEKWSSATGDTQYF	TGTGCCAGCAGTGAAAAGTGGTCTAGCGCAACGGGGGATACGCAGTATTTT
NA	TRBJ1-2	few	TRBV5-1	CASSSPTGNSYGYTF	TGCGCCAGCAGCTCCCCCACAGGGAACTCCTATGGCTACACCTTC
NA	TRBJ1-4	many	TRBV5-5	CASNRGVNEKLFF	TGTGCCAGCAATCGGGGAGTTAATGAAAAACTGTTTTTT
NA	TRBJ2-4	many	TRBV20-1	CSAPDQGIKNIQYF	TGCAGTGCTCCTGATCAGGGCATCAAAAACATTCAGTACTTC
TRBD2	TRBJ2-3	NA	TRBV4-3	CASSQDLHTSGRADTQYF	TGCGCCAGCAGCCAAGATCTACATACTAGCGGGAGGGCGGATACGCAGTATTTT
NA	TRBJ1-2	few	TRBV20-1	CSAAPGAYGYTF	TGCAGTGCCGCGCCTGGGGCCTATGGCTACACCTTC
NA	TRBJ2-7	many	TRBV7-2	CASSLTEGGYYEQYF	TGTGCCAGCAGCTTAACAGAAGGGGGGTACTACGAGCAGTACTTC
TRBD2	TRBJ2-7	few	TRBV10-3	CAISETSGSHEQYF	TGTGCCATCAGTGAGACTAGCGGGAGTCATGAGCAGTACTTC
TRBD2	TRBJ2-2	few	TRBV25-1	CASGRGTGELFF	TGTGCCAGCGGGCGGGGGACCGGGGAGCTGTTTTTT
NA	TRBJ2-3	few	TRBV7-3	CASSWSGAYTDTQYF	TGTGCCAGCAGCTGGAGCGGAGCGTACACAGATACGCAGTATTTT
TRBD2	TRBJ2-7	many	TRBV20-1	CSASGWASGRSYEQYF	TGCAGTGCTAGCGGGTGGGCTAGCGGGAGGTCCTACGAGCAGTACTTC
NA	TRBJ2-7	NA	TRBV29-1	CSAISPGQGSYEQYF	TGCAGCGCCATTTCTCCGGGGCAGGGATCCTACGAGCAGTACTTC
TRBD1	TRBJ2-7	many	TRBV20-1	CSVWGDRAEQYF	TGCAGTGTCTGGGGGGACAGGGCCGAGCAGTACTTC
TRBD2	TRBJ2-7	few	TRBV28	CASSPLAGGYEQYF	TGTGCCAGCAGTCCCCTAGCGGGAGGGTACGAGCAGTACTTC
TRBD2	TRBJ2-7	few	TRBV3-1	CASSQDPGLAGVEQYF	TGTGCCAGCAGCCAAGATCCCGGACTAGCGGGAGTTGAGCAGTACTTC
TRBD1	TRBJ2-7	few	TRBV6-5	CASNTGTGTYEQYF	TGTGCCAGCAATACCGGGACAGGGACCTACGAGCAGTACTTC
NA	TRBJ2-2	many	TRBV24-1	CATSGGAGELFF	TGTGCCACCAGTGGTGGGGCCGGGGAGCTGTTTTTT
NA	TRBJ1-2	NA	TRBV10-3	CAIQQGSVGYTF	TGTGCCATCCAGCAGGGTTCAGTTGGCTACACCTTC
NA	TRBJ1-6	NA	TRBV6-6	CASTRGGRISPLHF	TGTGCCAGCACACGGGGGGGGCGAATTTCACCCCTCCACTTT
TRBD1	TRBJ2-4	few	TRBV19	CASSIQGVASVAKNIQYF	TGTGCCAGTAGTATTCAGGGGGTGGCCTCGGTGGCCAAAAACATTCAGTACTTC
NA	TRBJ2-7	few	TRBV24-1	CATRTPGTEAEQYF	TGTGCCACCAGGACGCCGGGAACTGAAGCCGAGCAGTACTTC
NA	TRBJ1-1	many	TRBV12-3/TRBV12-4	CASSRGTVALAEAFF	TGTGCCAGCAGCCGGGGAACAGTGGCGTTGGCTGAAGCTTTCTTT
NA	TRBJ2-1	NA	TRBV28	CASTPSSATSYNEQFF	TGTGCCAGCACCCCCTCGTCCGCCACCTCCTACAATGAGCAGTTCTTC
TRBD2	TRBJ2-7	few	TRBV7-8	CASSPTSGSYEQYF	TGTGCCAGCAGCCCGACTAGCGGGTCCTACGAGCAGTACTTC
TRBD2	TRBJ2-3	many	TRBV5-1	CASSSGLAGGTDTQYF	TGCGCCAGCAGCTCAGGACTAGCGGGAGGCACAGATACGCAGTATTTT
NA	TRBJ1-1	many	TRBV5-1	CASSLGGENTEAFF	TGCGCCAGCAGCTTAGGGGGAGAAAACACTGAAGCTTTCTTT
NA	TRBJ1-1	many	TRBV29-1	CSVVGDTEAFF	TGCAGCGTCGTGGGGGACACTGAAGCTTTCTTT
TRBD2	TRBJ2-1	few	TRBV24-1	CATSDSLAGAYNEQFF	TGTGCCACCAGTGATTCCCTAGCGGGAGCCTACAATGAGCAGTTCTTC
TRBD1	TRBJ1-1	few	TRBV29-1	CSVRDSRTEAFF	TGCAGCGTCCGGGACAGTCGCACTGAAGCTTTCTTT
TRBD2	TRBJ2-3	NA	TRBV7-9	CASSLATSGRADTQYF	TGTGCCAGCAGCTTAGCGACTAGCGGGAGAGCAGATACGCAGTATTTT
NA	TRBJ2-7	NA	TRBV11-2	CASSSPYEQYF	TGTGCCAGCAGCTCACCCTACGAGCAGTACTTC
NA	TRBJ2-7	NA	TRBV4-1	CASSQVPDSYEQYF	TGCGCCAGCAGCCAAGTACCCGACAGCTACGAGCAGTACTTC
NA	TRBJ2-2	many	TRBV5-6	CASSLAGGTGELFF	TGTGCCAGCAGCTTAGCGGGTGGGACCGGGGAGCTGTTTTTT
NA	TRBJ2-2	NA	TRBV6-5	CASSRDLVPGELFF	TGTGCCAGCAGCCGGGACTTAGTCCCCGGGGAGCTGTTTTTT
NA	TRBJ2-7	NA	TRBV7-2	CASSLVGTVAYEQYF	TGTGCCAGCAGCTTAGTAGGAACCGTGGCCTACGAGCAGTACTTC
NA	TRBJ2-1	many	TRBV11-2	CASSRNNKISYNEQFF	TGTGCCAGCAGCCGAAACAACAAAATCTCCTACAATGAGCAGTTCTTC
TRBD1	TRBJ2-6	NA	TRBV7-6	CASSLDRAGTNVLTF	TGTGCCAGCAGCTTGGACAGGGCCGGGACCAACGTCCTGACTTTC
NA	TRBJ2-2	NA	TRBV6-5	CASSYEGRSTGELFF	TGTGCCAGCAGTTACGAGGGCAGGTCAACCGGGGAGCTGTTTTTT
NA	TRBJ1-1	few	TRBV3-1	CASSEGGFTEAFF	TGTGCCAGCAGCGAGGGAGGGTTCACTGAAGCTTTCTTT
TRBD2	TRBJ2-2	NA	TRBV12-3/TRBV12-4	CASSLFLALAGGSTGELFF	TGTGCCAGCAGTTTATTCCTAGCGCTAGCGGGAGGTAGCACCGGGGAGCTGTTTTTT
TRBD2	TRBJ2-3	many	TRBV20-1	CSARLTGRTDTQYF	TGCAGTGCTAGATTAACCGGGAGGACAGATACGCAGTATTTT
NA	TRBJ2-3	NA	TRBV7-3	CASRRTYTTDTQYF	TGTGCCAGCAGGAGGACTTACACCACAGATACGCAGTATTTT
TRBD2	TRBJ2-5	NA	TRBV9	CANLAGNVEETQYF	TGTGCCAATCTAGCGGGAAATGTTGAGGAGACCCAGTACTTC
TRBD2	TRBJ2-1	many	TRBV3-1	CASSQRRGSGRNEQFF	TGTGCCAGCAGCCAACGTCGTGGTAGCGGGAGGAATGAGCAGTTCTTC
TRBD2	TRBJ2-1	many	TRBV10-2	CASSESRASGRAQFF	TGCGCCAGCAGTGAGTCGAGGGCTAGCGGGAGGGCCCAGTTCTTC
NA	TRBJ2-3	NA	TRBV5-5	CASSPPLSGSTDTQYF	TGTGCCAGCAGCCCACCCCTTAGCGGCAGCACAGATACGCAGTATTTT
NA	TRBJ1-5	NA	TRBV2	CASSGQGLRPQHF	TGTGCCAGCAGTGGGCAGGGGCTAAGGCCCCAGCATTTT